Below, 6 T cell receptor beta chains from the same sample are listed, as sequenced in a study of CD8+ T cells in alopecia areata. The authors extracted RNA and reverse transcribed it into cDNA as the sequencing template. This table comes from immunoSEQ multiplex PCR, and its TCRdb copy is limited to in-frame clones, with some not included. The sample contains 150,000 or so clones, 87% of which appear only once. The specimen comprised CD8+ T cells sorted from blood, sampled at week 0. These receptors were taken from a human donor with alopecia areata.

The CDR3 region has the DNA TGTGCCAGCAGCCCTCACAAACTGGAAGAGCAGTTCTTC. As protein: CASSPHKLEEQFF. V gene TRBV9 combines with J gene TRBJ2-1; the D is unclear. Germline CDR1 is SGDLS and CDR2 is YYNGEE. CDR3 length: 13 amino acids. V was trimmed by 4 bases and J by 10 bases, leaving 15 bases between them.

CDR3 sequence: CASSPLSGADTQYF. CDR3 sequence (DNA): TGTGCCAGCAGCCCCCTTTCAGGGGCAGATACGCAGTATTTT. The rearrangement joins TRBV7-6 to TRBJ2-3, with a possible D match to TRBD1 (6 bases). Germline CDR1 reads SGHVS; CDR2 reads FNYEAQ. V gave up 5 bases and J gave up 4 bases, with 13 bases separating them. The CDR3 is 14 residues long.

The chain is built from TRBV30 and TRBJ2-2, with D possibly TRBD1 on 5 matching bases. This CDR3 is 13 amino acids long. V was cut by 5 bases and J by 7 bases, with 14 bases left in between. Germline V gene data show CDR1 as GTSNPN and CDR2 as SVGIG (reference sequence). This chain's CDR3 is CAWGAAVLGELFF. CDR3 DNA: TGTGCCTGGGGGGCGGCGGTTCTCGGGGAGCTGTTTTTT.

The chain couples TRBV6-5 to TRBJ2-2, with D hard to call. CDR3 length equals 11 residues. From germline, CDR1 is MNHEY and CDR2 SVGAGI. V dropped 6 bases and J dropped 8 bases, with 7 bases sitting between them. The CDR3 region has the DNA TGTGCCAGCAGCGCTGGGGGGGAGCTGTTTTTT. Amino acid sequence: CASSAGGELFF.

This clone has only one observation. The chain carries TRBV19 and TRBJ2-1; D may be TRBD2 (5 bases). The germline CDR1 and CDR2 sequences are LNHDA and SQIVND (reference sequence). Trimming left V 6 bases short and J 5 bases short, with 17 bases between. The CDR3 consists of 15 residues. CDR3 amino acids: CASRMYEGSDNEQFF. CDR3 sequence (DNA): TGTGCCAGTAGAATGTATGAGGGCAGCGACAATGAGCAGTTCTTC.

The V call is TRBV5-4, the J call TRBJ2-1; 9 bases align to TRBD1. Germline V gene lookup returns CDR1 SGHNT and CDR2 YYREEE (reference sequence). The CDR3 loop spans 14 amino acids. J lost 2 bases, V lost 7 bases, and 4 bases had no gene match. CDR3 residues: CASEGDRAYNEQFF. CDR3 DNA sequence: TGTGCCAGCGAGGGGGACAGGGCCTACAATGAGCAGTTCTTC. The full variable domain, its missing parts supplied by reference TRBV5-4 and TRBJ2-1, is ETGVTQSPTHLIKTRGQQVTLRCSSQSGHNTVSWYQQALGQGPQFIFQYYREEENGRGNFPPRFSGLQFPNYSSELNVNALELDDSALYLCASEGDRAYNEQFFGPGTRLTVL.